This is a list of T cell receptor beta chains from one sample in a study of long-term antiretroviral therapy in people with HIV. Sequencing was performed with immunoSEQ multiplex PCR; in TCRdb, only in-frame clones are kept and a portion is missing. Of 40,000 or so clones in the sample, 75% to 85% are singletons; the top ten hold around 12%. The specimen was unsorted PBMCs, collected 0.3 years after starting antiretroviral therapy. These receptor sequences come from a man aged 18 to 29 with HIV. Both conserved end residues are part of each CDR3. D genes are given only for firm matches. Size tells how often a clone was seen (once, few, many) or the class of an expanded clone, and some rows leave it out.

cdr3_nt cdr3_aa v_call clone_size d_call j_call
TGTGCCAGCAGTCCCTACCAGGGGGCCTGGGAGCAGTTCTTC CASSPYQGAWEQFF TRBV27 few TRBD1 TRBJ2-1
TGTGCCAGCAACCTACAGGGCGAAAAACTGTTTTTT CASNLQGEKLFF TRBV7-9 . . TRBJ1-4
TGTGCCAGCAGCGTAGAGGCCAAGCCACAGTTCTTC CASSVEAKPQFF TRBV9 few . TRBJ2-1
TGTGCCAGCTCACCATTTTCAGGGGGCAAAACAGCTTTCTTT CASSPFSGGKTAFF TRBV18 . TRBD1 TRBJ1-1
TGTGCCAGCAGTTTGGGGGGGGCTTACAATGAGCAGTTCTTC CASSLGGAYNEQFF TRBV27 . . TRBJ2-1
TGCAGCGGGGATAGGGGGCCGAACACTGAAGCTTTCTTT CSGDRGPNTEAFF TRBV29-1 . TRBD1 TRBJ1-1
TGTGCCATCGGTCACAGATCTAACTATGGCTACACCTTC CAIGHRSNYGYTF TRBV2 . . TRBJ1-2
TGTGCCAGCAGTTTTCGGGGGCGACCCTACGAGCAGTACTTC CASSFRGRPYEQYF TRBV27 . . TRBJ2-7
TGTGCCAGCAGTAAAAGGGACAGCCTCTTTTCAGATACGCAGTATTTT CASSKRDSLFSDTQYF TRBV7-2 . TRBD1 TRBJ2-3
TGTGCCAGCAGCCAAGTAGCGGGAAGCAATGAGCAGTTCTTC CASSQVAGSNEQFF TRBV4-2 . TRBD2 TRBJ2-1
TGTGCCAGCAGCGCCGGCGGGACAGGGGGCCCCAAAGAAGCTTTCTTT CASSAGGTGGPKEAFF TRBV9 . TRBD1 TRBJ1-1
TGTGCCAGCAGCTTAGGTCGGGGGGGTGCCTATGGCTACACCTTC CASSLGRGGAYGYTF TRBV7-2 once . TRBJ1-2
TGCGCCAGCAGCCTACAGGGGGCGGTTAATGAAAAACTGTTTTTT CASSLQGAVNEKLFF TRBV5-1 . TRBD1 TRBJ1-4
TGTGCCAGCAGTGGCCGGGACATTACGGGTCGGAGCAATCAGCCCCAGCATTTT CASSGRDITGRSNQPQHF TRBV2 . . TRBJ1-5
TGTGCCAGCAGCAAACCCCCGGGGGGGCTGCAAGAGACCCAGTACTTC CASSKPPGGLQETQYF TRBV7-2 . TRBD2 TRBJ2-5
TGTGCCAGCAGTGATAAATGGGGCTATGGCTACACCTTC CASSDKWGYGYTF TRBV28 . . TRBJ1-2
TGTGCCAGCAGTTTGGGACAGGGGATTGAAGCTTTCTTT CASSLGQGIEAFF TRBV11-2 . TRBD1 TRBJ1-1
TGCGCCAGCAGCCAAGCTGGGCAGGGGGTCTCCTATAATTCACCCCTCCACTTT CASSQAGQGVSYNSPLHF TRBV4-1 few TRBD1 TRBJ1-6
TGTGCCATCAGTGATAAGGGGACCCCTAGCACAGATACGCAGTATTTT CAISDKGTPSTDTQYF TRBV10-3 . . TRBJ2-3
TGTGCCAGCGGGTTATACAGCTCTGGGGCCAACGTCCTGACTTTC CASGLYSSGANVLTF TRBV28 once . TRBJ2-6
TGTGCTATTAGCGGGGGGGCCACAGATACGCAGTATTTT CAISGGATDTQYF TRBV6-5 . TRBD2 TRBJ2-3
TGCGCCAGCAGCTCAAGCGGGGCGACAGATACGCAGTATTTT CASSSSGATDTQYF TRBV5-1 . TRBD2 TRBJ2-3
TGTGCCAGCTCCCTTAGCGGGAGGGCCGAGACCGGGGAGCTGTTTTTT CASSLSGRAETGELFF TRBV18 . TRBD2 TRBJ2-2
TGTGCCAGCAGCCCCGGGCCGAGCTATGGCTACACCTTC CASSPGPSYGYTF TRBV6-1 . . TRBJ1-2
TGTGCCAGCAGCTTCCTAGTGGCTAGCCGTAGGAGCTCCTACGAGCAGTACTTC CASSFLVASRRSSYEQYF TRBV7-3 . . TRBJ2-7
TGTGCCTGGACCCTGGGACTAGCGGGAGGGGCTCGATTCTTC CAWTLGLAGGARFF TRBV30 . TRBD2 TRBJ2-1
TGCGCCAGCAGCTTATCTGGGGTTGGAAACACCATATATTTT CASSLSGVGNTIYF TRBV5-1 few . TRBJ1-3
TGCGCCAGCAGCCAAGGAGGGCAGGGTTGGGCCAATGAGCAGTTCTTC CASSQGGQGWANEQFF TRBV4-1 once . TRBJ2-1
TGTGCCAGCAGCTCCGGCTCCTGGCTCCGGGAAAACACAGATACGCAGTATTTT CASSSGSWLRENTDTQYF TRBV7-8 . . TRBJ2-3
TGTGCCAGCAGCTTAGATATACAGGGAACAGATACGCAGTATTTT CASSLDIQGTDTQYF TRBV11-3 . . TRBJ2-3
TGCGCCAGCAGCCCCCTAATCGTGACAGGGGGCGGTCAGCCCCAGCATTTT CASSPLIVTGGGQPQHF TRBV4-1 . TRBD1 TRBJ1-5
TGTGCCAGCAGTGAGGGGACTAGGGCCTACAATGAGCAGTTCTTC CASSEGTRAYNEQFF TRBV2 medium-sized TRBD2 TRBJ2-1
TGTGCCAGCAGCTTTACAGGGGGTGAAGGCGGCTACACCTTC CASSFTGGEGGYTF TRBV7-9 . TRBD1 TRBJ1-2
TGTGCCAGCAGCGTGAGAGGGGGCGCTTCCGATACGCAGTATTTT CASSVRGGASDTQYF TRBV7-3 . TRBD1 TRBJ2-3
TGTGCCAGCAGCTCGTTGCGGGGGCACTACAATGAGCAGTTCTTC CASSSLRGHYNEQFF TRBV7-8 . . TRBJ2-1